Presented here are 20 T cell receptor beta chains from one specimen sequenced in a study of a mutant IDH1 vaccine in newly diagnosed glioma. The antigens of these receptors remain unknown. This sample's time point: week 47, end of study. Mutant IDH1 20-mer peptide, at 300 ug, made up each vaccine dose, with topical imiquimod. Clones were read by immunoSEQ multiplex PCR, and TCRdb kept only the in-frame ones, dropping some. The profile shows tens of thousands of clones, 81% of them singletons. The material was PBMCs, obtained from a glioma patient whose treatment included an IDH1 peptide vaccine. The receptors here all came from a man in his forties with glioma.

The chain has TRBV15 and TRBJ2-2; TRBD1 aligns across 9 bases. The CDR3 has 16 amino acids. The germline V gene encodes CDR1 LNHNV and CDR2 YYDKDF (reference sequence). J lost 3 bases, V lost 2 bases, and 4 bases had no gene match. CDR3 residues: CATSRPGQGYTGELFF. DNA for the CDR3: TGTGCCACCAGCAGACCGGGACAGGGTTACACCGGGGAGCTGTTTTTT.

Details on this clone: The sample holds other DNA sequences that translate to the same CDR3. The chain recombines TRBV18 with TRBJ1-2; 9 bases agree with TRBD1. J gave up 3 bases and V 2 bases, and 1 base lay outside the gene matches. The length of the CDR3 is 14 residues. The V gene's germline CDR1 is KGHSH and CDR2 LQKENI. CDR3 bases: TGTGCCAGCTCACCAAGGACAGGGGACTATGGCTACACCTTC. It codes for CASSPRTGDYGYTF.

This clone is medium-sized in the sample. This rearrangement joins TRBV7-9 to TRBJ2-1, with D possibly being TRBD2 (6 bases). The CDR3 consists of 14 residues. CDR1 and CDR2 (germline): SEHNR, FQNEAQ (reference sequence). The germline V and J ends were trimmed by 3 bases and 5 bases, with 11 bases remaining between them. The CDR3 DNA follows: TGTGCCAGCAGCTTTAGGCGGGGCCACAATGAGCAGTTCTTC. This gives the protein CASSFRRGHNEQFF.

This clone has only one observation. The chain combines TRBV19 with TRBJ2-7, with 12 bases fitting TRBD2. The ends lost 2 bases at V and 3 bases at J; junction bases unmatched: 5. Germline V gene sequence: CDR1 LNHDA, CDR2 SQIVND (reference sequence). The CDR3 length is 16 residues. The CDR3 DNA reads as TGTGCCAGTAGTATAATTCCGGGACTAGCGGGCTACGAGCAGTACTTC. Encoded protein: CASSIIPGLAGYEQYF.

This sequence joins TRBV5-1 and TRBJ1-4; D possibly corresponds to TRBD1 (5 bases). V lost 3 bases and J lost 3, with 9 bases in between. CDR3 size: 14 residues. Germline CDR1 is SGHRS and CDR2 is YFSETQ. CDR3 nucleotides: TGCGCCAGCAGCTCCGGACAATCTAATGAAAAACTGTTTTTT. Translation: CASSSGQSNEKLFF.

The rearrangement links TRBV5-1 to TRBJ2-3, with TRBD2 matching 11 bases. The CDR3 is 14 residues long. Germline CDR1 and CDR2: SGHRS and YFSETQ. V lost 2 bases, J lost 4 bases, and 0 bases stayed unmatched. The CDR3 bases are TGCGCCAGCAGCTTTAGCGGGGGGGCAGATACGCAGTATTTT. It translates to CASSFSGGADTQYF.

The rearrangement joins TRBV30 to TRBJ2-1; D call uncertain. V lost 5 bases and J lost 0, with 14 bases in between. The CDR3 is 15 residues long. Looked up from germline, CDR1 is GTSNPN and CDR2 is SVGIG (reference sequence). The CDR3 loop is CAWVPTASSYNEQFF. The CDR3, as DNA: TGTGCCTGGGTCCCGACTGCAAGCTCCTACAATGAGCAGTTCTTC.

V and J are TRBV5-5 and TRBJ1-2; 9 bases fit TRBD1. This CDR3 has 15 residues. The germline V gene encodes CDR1 SGHKS and CDR2 YYEKEE (reference sequence). Trimming removed 0 bases from V and 6 bases from J; junction bases left unmatched: 6. The CDR3 DNA sequence: TGTGCCAGCAGCTTGGAACAGGGGGCGCGAGATGGCTACACCTTC. Translated, it gives CASSLEQGARDGYTF.

This clone was counted a few times. The V call is TRBV5-1, the J call TRBJ2-2, with 13 bases fitting TRBD2. The CDR3 contains 16 residues. Germline V CDR1 and CDR2: SGHRS, YFSETQ. The junction had 4 bases not matched to a gene; V was cut back by 4 bases and J by 4 bases. The CDR3 here is CASSVGLAGTTGELFF. For the CDR3, the DNA is TGCGCCAGCAGCGTGGGACTAGCGGGAACCACCGGGGAGCTGTTTTTT. Combining the CDR3 with reference TRBV5-1 and TRBJ2-2 gives the whole variable domain KAGVTQTPRYLIKTRGQQVTLSCSPISGHRSVSWYQQTPGQGLQFLFEYFSETQRNKGNFPGRFSGRQFSNSRSEMNVSTLELGDSALYLCASSVGLAGTTGELFFGEGSRLTVL.

This chain connects TRBV27 to TRBJ1-5, with 7 bases that match TRBD1. Germline-derived CDR1 and CDR2 are MNHEY and SMNVEV (reference sequence). With V trimmed by 5 bases and J by 5 bases, 12 bases remained unmatched. This CDR3 is 16 amino acids long. In DNA, the CDR3 is TGTGCCAGCAGTCCAAGCCAAGACAGGGTGTATCAGCCCCAGCATTTT. Amino acids: CASSPSQDRVYQPQHF.

V gene TRBV19 combines with J gene TRBJ1-2; 9 nucleotides agree with TRBD1. Germline V gene lookup returns CDR1 LNHDA and CDR2 SQIVND (reference sequence). The CDR3 is 17 residues long. With V trimmed by 5 bases and J by 0 bases, 10 bases remained unmatched. The DNA for the CDR3 is TGTGCCAGTAGTCCCGCTGGGACAGGGTCGGCTAACTATGGCTACACCTTC. As protein: CASSPAGTGSANYGYTF. Full variable domain (remainder filled in from reference TRBV19 and TRBJ1-2): DGGITQSPKYLFRKEGQNVTLSCEQNLNHDAMYWYRQDPGQGLRLIYYSQIVNDFQKGDIAEGYSVSREKKESFPLTVTSAQKNPTAFYLCASSPAGTGSANYGYTFGSGTRLTVV.

The V gene is TRBV4-1, the J gene TRBJ2-5, with TRBD2 identical over 8 bases. Per germline, CDR1 MGHRA and CDR2 YSYEKL. The CDR3 is 17 amino acids. The V segment lost 5 bases and the J segment 0 bases; nucleotides outside the gene matches: 11. The CDR3 region has the DNA TGCGCCAGCAGCGAGGAAGCTGGCGGGGGGTACCAAGAGACCCAGTACTTC. Translating gives CASSEEAGGGYQETQYF.

J is TRBJ2-7 and V is TRBV5-1; TRBD1 aligns across 7 bases. CDR1 is SGHRS and CDR2 is YFSETQ in the germline V gene. This CDR3 region has 13 residues. The V and J ends lost 4 bases and 3 bases, in that order; junction bases with no gene match: 4. The chain's CDR3 is CASSAYRGYEQYF. The CDR3 coding sequence is TGCGCCAGCAGCGCTTACAGGGGCTACGAGCAGTACTTC.

The chain employs TRBV6-5 and TRBJ2-5; 7 bases align to TRBD2. The J call may be wrong; the DNA end is better matched by TRBJ2-7. The CDR3 is made up of 11 amino acids. Germline V gene lookup returns CDR1 MNHEY and CDR2 SVGAGI. The CDR3 region has the DNA TGTGCCAGCGGGGGGGTATACGAGCAGTACTTC. This gives the protein CASGGVYEQYF.

The gene calls are TRBV5-4 and TRBJ2-1; 7 nucleotides match TRBD2. Germline V CDR1 and CDR2: SGHNT, YYREEE (reference sequence). The CDR3 runs to 15 residues. Losses at the gene ends were 4 bases for V and 1 base for J; bases not matched to a gene: 5. The CDR3: CASSLNSGSYNEQFF. DNA of the CDR3: TGTGCCAGCAGCCTTAATAGCGGGTCCTACAATGAGCAGTTCTTC.

V is TRBV7-2 and J is TRBJ2-5; D possibly corresponds to TRBD2 (5 bases). V lost 1 base and J 5 bases, leaving 17 bases between the germline ends. CDR1 SGHTA and CDR2 FQGNSA come from the germline V gene. This CDR3 region has 16 residues. In DNA form, the CDR3 reads TGTGCCAGCAGCTTAGGTGTCAAAACAAGGGAGGAGACCCAGTACTTC. This translates into CASSLGVKTREETQYF. The full variable domain, completed using reference TRBV7-2 and TRBJ2-5, is GAGVSQSPSNKVTEKGKDVELRCDPISGHTALYWYRQSLGQGLEFLIYFQGNSAPDKSGLPSDRFSAERTGGSVSTLTIQRTQQEDSAVYLCASSLGVKTREETQYFGPGTRLLVL.

The rearrangement uses TRBV5-4 and TRBJ2-7; D possibly corresponds to TRBD1 (5 bases). The V gene's germline CDR1 is SGHNT and CDR2 YYREEE (reference sequence). V shed 3 bases and J shed 5 bases, with 6 bases lying between them. CDR3 length equals 11 residues. In nucleotides, the CDR3 is TGTGCCAGCAGCTGGGGCGACGAGCAGTACTTC. This sequence encodes CASSWGDEQYF.

The chain combines TRBV12-5 with TRBJ1-6; TRBD1 matches at 7 bases. J lost 8 bases, V lost 1 base, and 2 bases had no gene match. Germline CDR1 LGHNT, CDR2 FRNRAP. The CDR3 loop spans 14 amino acids. The CDR3 loop is CASGLETGYSPLHF. The CDR3 DNA is TGTGCTAGTGGTTTGGAGACAGGGTATTCACCCCTCCACTTT.

The V call is TRBV11-3, the J call TRBJ1-5; 7 positions agree with TRBD1. Trimming took 7 bases from V and 5 from J; bases not matched to a gene: 14. The CDR3 contains 16 residues. Germline loops: CDR1 SGHNT, CDR2 YENEEA. CDR3 sequence reads: CASKSDRAVDYQPQHF. CDR3 bases: TGTGCCAGCAAAAGCGACAGGGCTGTTGATTATCAGCCCCAGCATTTT.

The V call is TRBV5-5, the J call TRBJ1-5; no clear D gene. The germline V gene encodes CDR1 SGHKS and CDR2 YYEKEE (reference sequence). This CDR3 has 15 amino acids. Trimming pared 4 bases from V and 3 bases from J, leaving 14 bases between. CDR3 loop: CASSLLGQSNQPQHF. The DNA of the CDR3 is TGTGCCAGCAGCCTTCTGGGCCAGTCCAATCAGCCCCAGCATTTT. The variable domain in full, completed from reference TRBV5-5 and TRBJ1-5, reads DAGVTQSPTHLIKTRGQQVTLRCSPISGHKSVSWYQQVLGQGPQFIFQYYEKEERGRGNFPDRFSARQFPNYSSELNVNALLLGDSALYLCASSLLGQSNQPQHFGDGTRLSIL.